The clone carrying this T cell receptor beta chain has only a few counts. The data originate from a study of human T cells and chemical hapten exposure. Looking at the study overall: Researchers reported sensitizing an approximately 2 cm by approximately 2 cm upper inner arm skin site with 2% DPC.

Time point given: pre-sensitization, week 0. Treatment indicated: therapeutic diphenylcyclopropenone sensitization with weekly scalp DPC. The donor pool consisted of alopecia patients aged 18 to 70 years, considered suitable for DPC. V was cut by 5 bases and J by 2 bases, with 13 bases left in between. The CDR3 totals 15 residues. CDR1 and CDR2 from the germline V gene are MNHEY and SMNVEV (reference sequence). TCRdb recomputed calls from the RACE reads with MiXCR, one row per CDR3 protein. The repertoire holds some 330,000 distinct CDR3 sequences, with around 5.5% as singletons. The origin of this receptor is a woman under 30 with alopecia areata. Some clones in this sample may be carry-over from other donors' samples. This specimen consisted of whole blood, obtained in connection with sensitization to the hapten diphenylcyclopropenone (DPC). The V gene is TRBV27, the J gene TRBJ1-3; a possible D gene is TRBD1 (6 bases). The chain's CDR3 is CASSRGQGTGNTIYF. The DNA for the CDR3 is TGTGCCAGCAGTCGGGGGCAGGGTACTGGAAACACCATATATTTT.